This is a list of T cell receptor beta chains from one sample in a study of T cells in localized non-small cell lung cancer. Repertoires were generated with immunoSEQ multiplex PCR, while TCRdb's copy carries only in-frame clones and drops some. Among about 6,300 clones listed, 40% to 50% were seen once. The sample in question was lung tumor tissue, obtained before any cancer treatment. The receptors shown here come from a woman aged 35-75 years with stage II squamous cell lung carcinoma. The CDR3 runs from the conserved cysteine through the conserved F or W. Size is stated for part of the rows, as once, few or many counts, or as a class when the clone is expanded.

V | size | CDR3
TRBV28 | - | CASSLREFADQPQHF
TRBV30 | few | CAWREAGRGGAGGEQFF
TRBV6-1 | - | CASSEAENTEAFF
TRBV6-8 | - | CASSAIPGSLPGELFF
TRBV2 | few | CASSVAASGPGANVLTF
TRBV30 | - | CAWRGVITDTQYF
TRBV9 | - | CASSEAARTGELFF
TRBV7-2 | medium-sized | CASSLVENQPQHF
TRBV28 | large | CASSLRETGRTEAFF
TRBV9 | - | CASRGDRPPLHF
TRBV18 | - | CASSPVTRTILGDTQYF
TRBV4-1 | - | CASSQGGGGNQPQHF
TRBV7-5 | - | CASSLAGGPNEQYF
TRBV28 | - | CASSLTPWADGYTF
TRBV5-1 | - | CASSLEGGAKTQYF
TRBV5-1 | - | CASSTRESGEKLFF
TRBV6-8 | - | CASNYGQIYGYTF
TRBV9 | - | CASKVSGTRGNEQFF
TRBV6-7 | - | CASSAGLAGVLKETQYF
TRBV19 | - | CASSIDWDISTEAFF
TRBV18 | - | CASSPSRIGQPQHF
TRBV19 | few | CASRWGVEEPQHF
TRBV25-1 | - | CASSESGNQPQHF
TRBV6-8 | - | CASSGTWSDEKLFF
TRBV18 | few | CASNPSPIQNNEQFF
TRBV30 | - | CAWSVSADYNEQFF
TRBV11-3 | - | CASSPTAGPGRKLFF
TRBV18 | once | CASSPGLNTEAFF
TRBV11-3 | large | CASSLAGGAETQYF
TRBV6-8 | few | CASSLRRTLEAFF
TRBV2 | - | CASSEAGRGGNQPQHF
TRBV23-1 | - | CASRGTVNSNQPQHF
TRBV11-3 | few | CASSLRPGLADPGYNEQFF
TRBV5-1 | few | CASRWQDITGELFF
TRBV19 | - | CASSTRRGSNEKLFF
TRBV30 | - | CAWSITGVGTWGTIYF
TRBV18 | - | CASSGGAGPNYGYTF
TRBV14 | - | CASSPLSRVSFYGYTF
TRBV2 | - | CASSLNGGLNTGELFF
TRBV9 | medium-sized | CASSVAATVNTEAFF
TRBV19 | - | CASVSQKYNEQFF
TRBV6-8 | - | CASNRAGSPLHF